Sequencing of this TCR beta chain was carried out in a study of T cell changes during pregnancy in multiple sclerosis. Using immunoSEQ multiplex PCR, the repertoire was profiled, and TCRdb retains in-frame clones only, with some absent. This table has some 69,000 clones, 90% to 95% appearing once. The CDR3 is made up of 14 amino acids. Germline loops: CDR1 MNHEY, CDR2 SMNVEV (reference sequence). Trimming shortened V by 0 bases and J by 4 bases, and 9 bases separated the two germline ends. This receptor was obtained from a female donor in good health, enrolled as a control in a pregnancy study. This chain connects TRBV27 to TRBJ2-5; no reliable D call. The sample was peripheral blood, taken in the second trimester of pregnancy. The CDR3 region is CASSLSGHGETQYF. The CDR3, as DNA: TGTGCCAGCAGTTTATCGGGCCACGGAGAGACCCAGTACTTC.